A selection of T cell receptor beta chains follows, all from one sample in a study of T cell responses to AZD1222 COVID-19 vaccine. Sequencing was performed with immunoSEQ multiplex PCR; in TCRdb, only in-frame clones are kept and a portion is missing. Of 140,000 to 150,000 clones in the sample, approximately 89% were seen once. This sample comprised peripheral blood, obtained 28 days after the second AZD1222 dose. These TCRs come from an adult who received the AZD1222 COVID-19 vaccine. Both conserved end residues are part of each CDR3. The order of the fields is CDR3 DNA, CDR3 protein, V gene, clone size, J gene, D gene. A D gene is named only where the DNA matches it firmly. Clone size is given for some rows only: seen once, a few or many times, or a class if the clone is expanded.

TGTGCCAGCAGCTTATTTTTAGACAGGGGGGATACTGAAGCTTTCTTT,CASSLFLDRGDTEAFF,TRBV13,NA,TRBJ1-1,TRBD1
TGTGCCAGCCGTGGGGGCATTGCGTCTCGAACTTCCAATGAAAAACTGTTTTTT,CASRGGIASRTSNEKLFF,TRBV2,NA,TRBJ1-4,NA
TGCAGCGTCTCCGAGGGATATAATTCACCCCTCCACTTT,CSVSEGYNSPLHF,TRBV29-1,NA,TRBJ1-6,NA
TGTGCCTGGAGTTCTACCGGACAGAGCTCTGGGGCCAACGTCCTGACTTTC,CAWSSTGQSSGANVLTF,TRBV30,once,TRBJ2-6,NA
TGTGCCAGCAGGGGACGGAGCCTTGGGCAGTACTTC,CASRGRSLGQYF,TRBV2,NA,TRBJ2-7,NA
TGTGCCAGCAGTTTCACAGGGGTGGGAAGAGAAAAACTGTTTTTT,CASSFTGVGREKLFF,TRBV6-5,once,TRBJ1-4,TRBD1
TGTGCCAACAGAGGCCCCGAGGGAAATTCACCCCTCCACTTT,CANRGPEGNSPLHF,TRBV9,NA,TRBJ1-6,NA
TGTGCCAGCAGCCCGCCCGTACTAGCGGTCTCCTACAATGAGCAGTTCTTC,CASSPPVLAVSYNEQFF,TRBV5-6,once,TRBJ2-1,TRBD2
TGTGCCAGCAGCGTCAGCGGGGGGGAGCTGTTTTTT,CASSVSGGELFF,TRBV9,NA,TRBJ2-2,NA
TGTGCCAGCAGTACCGGGACAGGGGGTGAAAAACTGTTTTTT,CASSTGTGGEKLFF,TRBV28,once,TRBJ1-4,TRBD1
TGCGCCAGCAGCCAAACTAGCGGGTTCTCCTACAATGAGCAGTTCTTC,CASSQTSGFSYNEQFF,TRBV4-1,NA,TRBJ2-1,TRBD2
TGTGCCAGCAGTTACGGTGGGCAGCCCCAGCATTTT,CASSYGGQPQHF,TRBV6-2/TRBV6-3,NA,TRBJ1-5,NA
TGCGCCAGCAGCTTGAACGGACTAGCGGGAGGAACGCCCCACAATGAGCAGTTCTTC,CASSLNGLAGGTPHNEQFF,TRBV5-1,NA,TRBJ2-1,TRBD2
TGTGCCAGCAGCAAAGTTCAAACCGGACAGGGGGAGGTGAACACTGAAGCTTTCTTT,CASSKVQTGQGEVNTEAFF,TRBV21-1,NA,TRBJ1-1,NA
TGTGCCAGCAGCCCAGGAATAGAAGCTTTCTTT,CASSPGIEAFF,TRBV6-5,NA,TRBJ1-1,NA
TGTGCCAGTAGTATAGATGGGGACTACTACGAGCAGTACTTC,CASSIDGDYYEQYF,TRBV19,NA,TRBJ2-7,TRBD2
TGTGCCAGCAGCACAGGGGGCGGGAGCACAGATACGCAGTATTTT,CASSTGGGSTDTQYF,TRBV9,NA,TRBJ2-3,TRBD1